This passage covers 28 T cell receptor beta chains from one sample sequenced in a study of T-cell memory formation after mild COVID-19. TCRdb used MiXCR to reprocess the 5' RACE reads, holding one entry per CDR3 protein. The sample has about 350,000 distinct CDR3 sequences, about an eighth seen once. Sequencing was performed on PBMCs or a T cell subset sorted from them (not recorded which). The receptors stem from a man younger than 30 who had mild COVID-19 (a few samples of this study predate the infection). Cell type and time point are not known.

The chain uses TRBV12-3 or TRBV12-4 and TRBJ2-2; a possible D gene is TRBD2 (6 bases). V dropped 1 base and J dropped 4 bases, with 13 bases sitting between them. The length of the CDR3 is 16 residues. The CDR3 protein is CASSLDRGGRTGELFF. The CDR3 DNA follows: TGTGCCAGCAGTTTAGATAGGGGAGGTCGCACCGGGGAGCTGTTTTTT.

This clonotype was seen only a few times. This chain uses TRBV15 with TRBJ1-3, with no clear D. V was cut by 1 base and J by 4 bases, with 8 bases left in between. Germline CDR1 and CDR2: LNHNV and YYDKDF (reference sequence). This CDR3 contains 14 residues. DNA of the CDR3: TGTGCCACCAGCAGAGCAGGTTACGGAAACACCATATATTTT. It codes for CATSRAGYGNTIYF.

There are a few counts of this clonotype. The rearrangement uses TRBV20-1 and TRBJ2-6; D may be TRBD1 (6 bases). V lost 6 bases, J lost 2 bases, and 11 bases lay in between. CDR1 DFQATT and CDR2 SNEGSKA come from the germline V gene (reference sequence). The CDR3 sequence is 14 residues long. CDR3 residues: CSAPDRPGANVLTF. CDR3 bases: TGCAGTGCCCCAGACAGGCCTGGGGCCAACGTCCTGACTTTC.

This chain links TRBV12-3 or TRBV12-4 with TRBJ1-2; 10 nucleotides agree with TRBD1. Trimming took 5 bases from V and 13 from J; bases not matched to a gene: 10. The CDR3 spans 13 residues. The CDR3 DNA is TGTGCCAGCAGTCCCGGGACAGGGGTTCTGGGCACCTTC. It codes for CASSPGTGVLGTF.

V gene TRBV7-9 combines with J gene TRBJ1-1, with D perhaps matching TRBD1 (6 bases). V lost 1 base to trimming and J lost 4 bases, with 13 bases between them. This CDR3 is 15 amino acids long. Germline assignment: CDR1 SEHNR and CDR2 FQNEAQ (reference sequence). The DNA of the CDR3 is TGTGCCAGCAGCTTAGTGGGCAGGGGAGGCACTGAAGCTTTCTTT. This codes for CASSLVGRGGTEAFF.

J is TRBJ2-3 and V is TRBV5-4; TRBD1 matches at 7 bases. J was trimmed by 0 bases and V by 3 bases; bases with no gene match: 7. CDR3 length: 16 amino acids. Germline lookup yields CDR1 SGHNT and CDR2 YYREEE (reference sequence). CDR3 protein: CASSSLMGQSTDTQYF. The DNA for the CDR3 is TGTGCCAGCAGCTCACTCATGGGACAGAGCACAGATACGCAGTATTTT.

This clonotype occurred many times. The chain joins TRBV7-2 to TRBJ1-1; 7 bases map to TRBD1. The CDR3 contains 13 residues. CDR1 is SGHTA, CDR2 FQGNSA, per germline. V gave up 5 bases and J gave up 1 base; unmatched junction bases: 1. The DNA of the CDR3 is TGTGCCAGCAGCCGGGACAGGAACACTGAAGCTTTCTTT. It is translated as CASSRDRNTEAFF.

This clonotype was found a few times. This chain uses TRBV11-2 with TRBJ2-5; D is uncertain. The CDR3 totals 15 residues. V was trimmed by 0 bases and J by 5 bases, leaving 13 bases between them. Per germline, CDR1 SGHAT and CDR2 FQNNGV. CDR3 coding DNA: TGTGCCAGCAGCTTAGATGGGTCACCAATTGAGACCCAGTACTTC. This sequence encodes CASSLDGSPIETQYF.

This chain links TRBV5-1 with TRBJ2-5, with TRBD2 matching 15 bases. The CDR3 consists of 17 residues. Trimming removed 4 bases from V and 2 bases from J; junction bases left unmatched: 6. Germline CDR1 reads SGHRS; CDR2 reads YFSETQ. DNA for the CDR3: TGCGCCAGCAGCCTTCGGACTAGCGGGGGGGAACAAGAGACCCAGTACTTC. Translation gives CASSLRTSGGEQETQYF.

CDR3 DNA sequence: TGTGCCAGTAGTCCGCCGGAGGACATTTCACCCCTCCACTTT. Protein sequence: CASSPPEDISPLHF. The rearrangement joins TRBV19 to TRBJ1-6; the D gene is possibly TRBD1 (5 bases). CDR1 LNHDA and CDR2 SQIVND come from the germline V gene (reference sequence). V was clipped by 5 bases and J by 9 bases, with 14 bases between them. The CDR3 consists of 14 residues.

This chain joins TRBV6-6 and TRBJ1-6; no clear D. V dropped 0 bases and J dropped 4 bases, with 7 bases sitting between them. The CDR3 has 15 residues. Per germline, CDR1 MNHNY and CDR2 SVGAGI (reference sequence). CDR3 region: CASSYSGGYNSPLHF. CDR3 nucleotides: TGTGCCAGCAGTTACTCGGGAGGGTATAATTCACCCCTCCACTTT.

The genes are TRBV7-2 and TRBJ2-3; a possible D gene is TRBD1 (5 bases). Germline V gives CDR1 SGHTA, CDR2 FQGNSA. V was pared by 5 bases and J by 1 base, with 13 bases between. The CDR3 is 15 amino acids. CDR3 nucleotide sequence: TGTGCCAGCAGCATCCAGGGATCCCGCACAGATACGCAGTATTTT. This gives the protein CASSIQGSRTDTQYF.

This chain links TRBV5-1 with TRBJ1-2, with no clear D. Trimming stripped 6 bases from V and 0 bases from J, with 12 bases between. Germline CDR1 is SGHRS and CDR2 is YFSETQ. The CDR3 contains 14 residues. This chain's CDR3 is CASTASRANYGYTF. The CDR3 DNA sequence: TGCGCCAGCACGGCCAGCAGAGCTAACTATGGCTACACCTTC. Full variable domain (outside the CDR3, taken from reference TRBV5-1 and TRBJ1-2): KAGVTQTPRYLIKTRGQQVTLSCSPISGHRSVSWYQQTPGQGLQFLFEYFSETQRNKGNFPGRFSGRQFSNSRSEMNVSTLELGDSALYLCASTASRANYGYTFGSGTRLTVV.

V and J are TRBV15 and TRBJ2-5, with 9 nucleotides matching TRBD1. Germline V gives CDR1 LNHNV, CDR2 YYDKDF (reference sequence). V lost 0 bases, J lost 5 bases, and 4 bases stayed unmatched. CDR3 length equals 15 residues. CDR3 nucleotides: TGTGCCACCAGCAGAGAGAACAGGGGGCGGGAGACCCAGTACTTC. Translated, it gives CATSRENRGRETQYF.

This clonotype was counted only a few times. CDR3 DNA: TGCGCCAGCAGGGCCCGGCTGAACACCGGGGAGCTGTTTTTT. Protein product: CASRARLNTGELFF. V gene TRBV5-1 combines with J gene TRBJ2-2; D unclear. CDR1 and CDR2 (germline): SGHRS, YFSETQ. The germline V and J ends were trimmed by 5 bases and 1 base, with 9 bases remaining between them. This CDR3 region has 14 residues.

In this sample, this clonotype turned up a few times. This chain joins TRBV20-1 and TRBJ2-7, with 8 positions matching TRBD2. This CDR3 region has 14 residues. The germline CDR1 and CDR2 sequences are DFQATT and SNEGSKA (reference sequence). After removal of 6 bases from V and 2 bases from J, the junction contained 9 bases not matched to a gene. The CDR3 spells CSARGSGGTYEQYF. The CDR3 bases are TGCAGTGCCCGGGGGAGCGGGGGAACCTACGAGCAGTACTTC.

This clonotype came up a few times. The chain couples TRBV3-1 to TRBJ1-3, with D perhaps TRBD1 (6 bases). The V end lost 3 bases, the J end lost 2 bases, and 11 bases lay between the germline ends. The CDR3 runs to 15 residues. Germline V lookup: CDR1 LGHDT, CDR2 YNNKEL (reference sequence). The CDR3 loop is CASSHKDRPGNTIYF. DNA for the CDR3: TGTGCCAGCAGCCACAAGGACAGACCTGGAAACACCATATATTTT. The variable domain in full, with the rest retrieved from reference TRBV3-1 and TRBJ1-3, is DTAVSQTPKYLVTQMGNDKSIKCEQNLGHDTMYWYKQDSKKFLKIMFSYNNKELIINETVPNRFSPKSPDKAHLNLHINSLELGDSAVYFCASSHKDRPGNTIYFGEGSWLTVV.

This clonotype was observed a handful of times. The chain recombines TRBV19 with TRBJ2-3; tentative D call: TRBD2 (5 bases). V lost 3 bases and J lost 6, with 13 bases in between. CDR3 length: 14 residues. CDR1 is LNHDA and CDR2 is SQIVND in the germline V gene (reference sequence). CDR3 sequence: CASSIRLTWDTQYF. CDR3 bases: TGTGCCAGTAGTATTAGACTAACTTGGGATACGCAGTATTTT.

This clonotype was seen only a few times. This chain links TRBV7-2 with TRBJ1-1; 8 positions agree with TRBD1. The V gene's germline CDR1 is SGHTA and CDR2 FQGNSA. The junction had 6 bases not matched to a gene; V was cut back by 5 bases and J by 4 bases. There are 14 residues in the CDR3. CDR3 residues: CASSPQGVSTEAFF. In DNA form, the CDR3 reads TGTGCCAGCAGCCCACAGGGGGTTAGCACTGAAGCTTTCTTT. The variable domain in full, completed from reference TRBV7-2 and TRBJ1-1, reads GAGVSQSPSNKVTEKGKDVELRCDPISGHTALYWYRQSLGQGLEFLIYFQGNSAPDKSGLPSDRFSAERTGGSVSTLTIQRTQQEDSAVYLCASSPQGVSTEAFFGQGTRLTVV.

This clonotype showed up just a few times. The rearrangement links TRBV4-3 to TRBJ2-3; D perhaps matches TRBD1 (6 bases). V lost 0 bases and J 4 bases, leaving 17 bases between the germline ends. The CDR3 loop spans 17 amino acids. CDR1 and CDR2 (germline): LGHNA, YSLEER. The CDR3 sequence: CASSQDRAQGVADTQYF. The DNA for the CDR3 is TGCGCCAGCAGCCAAGATCGGGCACAGGGTGTCGCAGATACGCAGTATTTT.

The V call is TRBV6-2 or TRBV6-3, the J call TRBJ1-5; D not resolved. This CDR3 contains 12 residues. The V gene lost 6 bases and the J gene lost 0 bases, with 3 bases spanning the gap. Per germline, CDR1 MNHEY and CDR2 SVGEGT. The CDR3 DNA is TGTGCCAGCAGGGATAGCAATCAGCCCCAGCATTTT. This gives the protein CASRDSNQPQHF.

The V gene is TRBV7-6, the J gene TRBJ1-1, with D perhaps matching TRBD1 (6 bases). CDR3 length: 13 residues. Trimming removed 5 bases at V and 4 bases at J, with 11 bases between. Germline assignment: CDR1 SGHVS and CDR2 FNYEAQ. CDR3 protein: CASSIGGRTEAFF. As DNA, the CDR3 is TGTGCCAGCAGCATAGGGGGTCGCACTGAAGCTTTCTTT.

The chain is built from TRBV5-6 and TRBJ1-6; weak D call: TRBD1 (5 bases). Germline V gives CDR1 SGHDT, CDR2 YYEEEE. The CDR3 contains 15 residues. V shed 1 base and J shed 9 bases, with 14 bases lying between them. The CDR3 loop reads CASSLIQASGSPLHF. In DNA form, the CDR3 reads TGTGCCAGCAGCTTGATACAGGCATCGGGTTCACCCCTCCACTTT.

The V and J genes are TRBV19 and TRBJ1-5; no clear D gene. Germline V gene data show CDR1 as LNHDA and CDR2 as SQIVND (reference sequence). The CDR3 contains 12 residues. V shed 8 bases and J shed 4 bases, with 9 bases lying between them. The CDR3 nucleotides read TGTGCCAGTGAGGCGCAAAATCAGCCCCAGCATTTT. As protein: CASEAQNQPQHF.

V usage is TRBV18 and J usage is TRBJ1-6; D unclear. The CDR3 sequence is 14 residues long. The V and J ends lost 3 bases and 10 bases respectively, with 13 bases between them. The germline V gene has CDR1 KGHSH and CDR2 LQKENI. In nucleotides, the CDR3 is TGTGCCAGCTCACCTATAAGGGCTAACTCACCCCTCCACTTT. Encoded protein: CASSPIRANSPLHF.

This clonotype was counted a few times. This chain uses TRBV6-5 with TRBJ2-1, with 8 nucleotides matching TRBD2. Looked up from germline, CDR1 is MNHEY and CDR2 is SVGAGI. This CDR3 region has 16 residues. After removal of 5 bases from V and 3 bases from J, the junction contained 9 bases not matched to a gene. The CDR3 loop reads CASSPPGGVSYNEQFF. For the CDR3, the DNA is TGTGCCAGCAGTCCTCCGGGAGGGGTAAGCTACAATGAGCAGTTCTTC.

The gene calls are TRBV7-9 and TRBJ1-2, with D possibly matching TRBD1 (5 bases). The germline V gene encodes CDR1 SEHNR and CDR2 FQNEAQ (reference sequence). Deletions cut 0 bases from V and 2 bases from J, with 19 bases between. CDR3 length equals 18 residues. The CDR3 is CASSLAGNGRDTNYGYTF. In DNA form, the CDR3 reads TGTGCCAGCAGCTTAGCGGGTAATGGCAGGGATACCAACTATGGCTACACCTTC. The full variable domain, its missing parts supplied by reference TRBV7-9 and TRBJ1-2, is DTGVSQNPRHKITKRGQNVTFRCDPISEHNRLYWYRQTLGQGPEFLTYFQNEAQLEKSRLLSDRFSAERPKGSFSTLEIQRTEQGDSAMYLCASSLAGNGRDTNYGYTFGSGTRLTVV.

This clonotype was seen only a few times. J is TRBJ2-3 and V is TRBV9; D is possibly TRBD2 (6 bases). This CDR3 spans 14 amino acids. Trimming took 5 bases from V and 3 from J, leaving 13 bases between them. Germline values: CDR1 SGDLS, CDR2 YYNGEE. CDR3 DNA sequence: TGTGCCAGCAGGCGGGACGGACAAACAGATACGCAGTATTTT. This encodes CASRRDGQTDTQYF.